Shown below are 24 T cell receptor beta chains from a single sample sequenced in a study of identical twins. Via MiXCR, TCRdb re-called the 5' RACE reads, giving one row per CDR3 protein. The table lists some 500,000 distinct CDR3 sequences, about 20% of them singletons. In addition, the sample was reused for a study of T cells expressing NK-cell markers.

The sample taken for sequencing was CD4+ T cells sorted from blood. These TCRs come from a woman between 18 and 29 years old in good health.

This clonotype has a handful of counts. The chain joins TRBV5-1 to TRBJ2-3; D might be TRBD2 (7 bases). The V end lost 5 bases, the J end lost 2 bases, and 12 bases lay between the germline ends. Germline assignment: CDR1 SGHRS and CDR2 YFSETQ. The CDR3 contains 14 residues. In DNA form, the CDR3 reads TGCGCCAGCAGTCGGGGGGACAACACAGATACGCAGTATTTT. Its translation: CASSRGDNTDTQYF.

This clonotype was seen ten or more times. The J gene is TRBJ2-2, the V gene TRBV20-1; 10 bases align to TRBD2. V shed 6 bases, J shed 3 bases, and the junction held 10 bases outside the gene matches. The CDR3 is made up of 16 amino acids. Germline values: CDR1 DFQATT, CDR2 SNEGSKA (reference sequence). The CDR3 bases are TGCAGTGCCCTATTACAGACTAGCGGGTACACCGGGGAGCTGTTTTTT. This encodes CSALLQTSGYTGELFF.

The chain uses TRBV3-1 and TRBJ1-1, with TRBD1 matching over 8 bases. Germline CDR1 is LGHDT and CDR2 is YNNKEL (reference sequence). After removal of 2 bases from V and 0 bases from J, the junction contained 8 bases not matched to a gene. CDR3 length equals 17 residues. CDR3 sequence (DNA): TGTGCCAGCAGCCAACCGGGGGACAGGTTTTTGAACACTGAAGCTTTCTTT. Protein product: CASSQPGDRFLNTEAFF.

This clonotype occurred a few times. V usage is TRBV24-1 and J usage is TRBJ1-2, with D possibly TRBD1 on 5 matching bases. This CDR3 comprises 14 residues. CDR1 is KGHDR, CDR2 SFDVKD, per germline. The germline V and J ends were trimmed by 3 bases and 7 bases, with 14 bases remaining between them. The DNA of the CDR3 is TGTGCCACCAGTGATGCCGGGACCTGGGGTGGCTACACCTTC. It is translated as CATSDAGTWGGYTF.

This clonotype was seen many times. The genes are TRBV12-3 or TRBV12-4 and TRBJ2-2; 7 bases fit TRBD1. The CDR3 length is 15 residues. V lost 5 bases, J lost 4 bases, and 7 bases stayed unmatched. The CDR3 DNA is TGTGCCAGCAGTCACAGGGGTCGGGGCACCGGGGAGCTGTTTTTT. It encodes CASSHRGRGTGELFF.

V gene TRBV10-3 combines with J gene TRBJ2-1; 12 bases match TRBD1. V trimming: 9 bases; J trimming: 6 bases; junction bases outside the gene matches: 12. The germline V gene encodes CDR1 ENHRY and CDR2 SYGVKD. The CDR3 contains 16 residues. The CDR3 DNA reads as TGTGCCATGGGGACGACGGGACAGGGGGCAGGCAATGAGCAGTTCTTC. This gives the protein CAMGTTGQGAGNEQFF.

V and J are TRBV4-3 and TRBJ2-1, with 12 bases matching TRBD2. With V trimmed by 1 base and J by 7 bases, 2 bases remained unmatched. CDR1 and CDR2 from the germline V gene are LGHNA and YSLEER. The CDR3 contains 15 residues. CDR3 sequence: CASSQVTSGRNEQFF. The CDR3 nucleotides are TGCGCCAGCAGCCAAGTGACTAGCGGGAGAAATGAGCAGTTCTTC.

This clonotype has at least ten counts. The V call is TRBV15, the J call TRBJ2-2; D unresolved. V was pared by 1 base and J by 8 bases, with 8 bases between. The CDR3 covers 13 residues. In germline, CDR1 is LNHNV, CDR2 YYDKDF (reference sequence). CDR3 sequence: CATSRGHGGELFF. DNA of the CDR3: TGTGCCACCAGCAGAGGCCATGGTGGGGAGCTGTTTTTT.

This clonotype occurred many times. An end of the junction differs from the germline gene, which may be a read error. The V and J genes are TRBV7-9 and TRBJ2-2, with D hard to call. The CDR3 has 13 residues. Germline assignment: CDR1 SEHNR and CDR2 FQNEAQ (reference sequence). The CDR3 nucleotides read TGCGCCAGCAGCCGAAAGAACACCGGGGAGCTGTTTTTT. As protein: CASSRKNTGELFF.

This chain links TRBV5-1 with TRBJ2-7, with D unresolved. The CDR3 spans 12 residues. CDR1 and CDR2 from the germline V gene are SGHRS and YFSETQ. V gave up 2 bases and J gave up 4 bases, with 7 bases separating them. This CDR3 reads CASSFDAYEQYF. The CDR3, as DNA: TGCGCCAGCAGCTTTGATGCTTACGAGCAGTACTTC.

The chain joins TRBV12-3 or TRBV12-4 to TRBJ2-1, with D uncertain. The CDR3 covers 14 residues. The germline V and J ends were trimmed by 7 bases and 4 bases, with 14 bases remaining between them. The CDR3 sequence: CASTSFSPYNEQFF. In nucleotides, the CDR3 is TGTGCCAGCACCTCATTTTCTCCATACAATGAGCAGTTCTTC.

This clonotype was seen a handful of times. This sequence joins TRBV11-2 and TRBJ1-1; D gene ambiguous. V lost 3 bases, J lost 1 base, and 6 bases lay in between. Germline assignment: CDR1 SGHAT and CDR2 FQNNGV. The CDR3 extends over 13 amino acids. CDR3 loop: CASSFIENTEAFF. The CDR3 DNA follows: TGTGCCAGCAGCTTTATAGAGAACACTGAAGCTTTCTTT. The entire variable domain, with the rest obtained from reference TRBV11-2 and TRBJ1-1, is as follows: EAGVAQSPRYKIIEKRQSVAFWCNPISGHATLYWYQQILGQGPKLLIQFQNNGVVDDSQLPKDRFSAERLKGVDSTLKIQPAKLEDSAVYLCASSFIENTEAFFGQGTRLTVV.

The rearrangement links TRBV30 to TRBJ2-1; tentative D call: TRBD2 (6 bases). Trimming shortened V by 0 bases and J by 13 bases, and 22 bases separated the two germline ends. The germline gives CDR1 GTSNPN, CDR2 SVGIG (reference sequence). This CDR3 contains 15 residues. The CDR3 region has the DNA TGTGCCTGGAGTGTACCAGTAGGAGGGCAAGCGATACAGTTCTTC. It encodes CAWSVPVGGQAIQFF.

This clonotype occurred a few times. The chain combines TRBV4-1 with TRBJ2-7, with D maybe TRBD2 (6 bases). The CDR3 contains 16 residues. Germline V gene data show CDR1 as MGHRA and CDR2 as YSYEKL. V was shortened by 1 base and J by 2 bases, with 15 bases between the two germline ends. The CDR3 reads CASSQAGTAGTYEQYF. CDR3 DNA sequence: TGCGCCAGCAGCCAAGCCGGGACTGCAGGAACCTACGAGCAGTACTTC.

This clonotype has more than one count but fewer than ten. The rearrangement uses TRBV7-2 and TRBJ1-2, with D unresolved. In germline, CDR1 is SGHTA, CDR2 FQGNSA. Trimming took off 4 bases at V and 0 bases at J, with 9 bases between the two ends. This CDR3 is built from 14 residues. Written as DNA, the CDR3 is TGTGCCAGCAGCTCTTCTTGGGCTAACTATGGCTACACCTTC. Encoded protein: CASSSSWANYGYTF.

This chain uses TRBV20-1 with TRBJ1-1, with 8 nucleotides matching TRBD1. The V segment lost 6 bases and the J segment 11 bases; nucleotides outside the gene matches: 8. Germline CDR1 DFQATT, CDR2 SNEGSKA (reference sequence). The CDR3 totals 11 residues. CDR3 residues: CSASDRVGAFF. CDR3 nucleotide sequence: TGCAGTGCCTCGGACAGGGTGGGGGCTTTCTTT.

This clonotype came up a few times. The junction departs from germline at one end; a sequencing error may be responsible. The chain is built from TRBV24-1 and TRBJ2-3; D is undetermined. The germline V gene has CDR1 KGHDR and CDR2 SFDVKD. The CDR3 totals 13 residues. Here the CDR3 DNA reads TGTGCCACCAGTGGCCAGAACACAGATACGCGGTATTTT. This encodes CATSGQNTDTRYF.

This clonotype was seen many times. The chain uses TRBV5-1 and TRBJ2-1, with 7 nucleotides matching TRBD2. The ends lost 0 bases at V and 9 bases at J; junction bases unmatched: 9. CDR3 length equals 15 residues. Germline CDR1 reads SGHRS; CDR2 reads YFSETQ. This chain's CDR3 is CASSLDGLDQREQFF. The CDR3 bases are TGCGCCAGCAGCTTGGACGGACTAGATCAACGTGAGCAGTTCTTC.

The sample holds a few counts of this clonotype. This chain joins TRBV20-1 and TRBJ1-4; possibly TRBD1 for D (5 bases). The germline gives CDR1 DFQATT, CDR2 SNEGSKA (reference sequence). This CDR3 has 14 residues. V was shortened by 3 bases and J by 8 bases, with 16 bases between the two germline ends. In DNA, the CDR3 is TGCAGTGCTAGGCCGGGACCCAAAACCGAAAAACTGTTTTTT. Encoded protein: CSARPGPKTEKLFF.

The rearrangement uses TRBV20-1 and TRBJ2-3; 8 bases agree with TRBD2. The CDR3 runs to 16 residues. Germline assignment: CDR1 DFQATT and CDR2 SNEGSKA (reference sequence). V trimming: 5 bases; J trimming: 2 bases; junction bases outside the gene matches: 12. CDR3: CSAVRSGGLFTDTQYF. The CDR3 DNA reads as TGCAGTGCTGTGCGGAGCGGGGGACTATTCACAGATACGCAGTATTTT.

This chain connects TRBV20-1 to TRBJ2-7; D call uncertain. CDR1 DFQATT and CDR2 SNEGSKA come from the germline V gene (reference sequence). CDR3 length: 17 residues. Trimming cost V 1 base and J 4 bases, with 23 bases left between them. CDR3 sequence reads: CSARAPLGQASGYEQYF. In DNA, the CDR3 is TGCAGTGCTAGAGCTCCGCTCGGGCAGGCTAGTGGGTACGAGCAGTACTTC.

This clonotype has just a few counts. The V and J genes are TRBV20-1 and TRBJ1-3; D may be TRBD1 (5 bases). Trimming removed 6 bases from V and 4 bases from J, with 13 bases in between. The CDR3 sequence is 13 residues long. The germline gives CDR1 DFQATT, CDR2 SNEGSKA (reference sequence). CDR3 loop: CSAWTTTGNTIYF. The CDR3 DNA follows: TGCAGTGCATGGACAACGACGGGAAACACCATATATTTT.

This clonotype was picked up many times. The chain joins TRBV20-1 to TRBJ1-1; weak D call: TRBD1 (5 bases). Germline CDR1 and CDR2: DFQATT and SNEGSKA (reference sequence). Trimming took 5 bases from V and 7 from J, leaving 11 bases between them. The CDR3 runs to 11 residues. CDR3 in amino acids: CSAQDTNEAFF. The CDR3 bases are TGCAGTGCTCAGGACACTAATGAAGCTTTCTTT.

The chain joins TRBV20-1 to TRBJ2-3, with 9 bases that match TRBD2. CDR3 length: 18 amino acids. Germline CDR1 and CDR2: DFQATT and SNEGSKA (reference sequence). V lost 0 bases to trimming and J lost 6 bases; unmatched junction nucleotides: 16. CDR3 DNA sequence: TGCAGTGCTAGAGATGCCCTTCGAGCGGGAGGACGAGGGGATACGCAGTATTTT. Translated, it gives CSARDALRAGGRGDTQYF.